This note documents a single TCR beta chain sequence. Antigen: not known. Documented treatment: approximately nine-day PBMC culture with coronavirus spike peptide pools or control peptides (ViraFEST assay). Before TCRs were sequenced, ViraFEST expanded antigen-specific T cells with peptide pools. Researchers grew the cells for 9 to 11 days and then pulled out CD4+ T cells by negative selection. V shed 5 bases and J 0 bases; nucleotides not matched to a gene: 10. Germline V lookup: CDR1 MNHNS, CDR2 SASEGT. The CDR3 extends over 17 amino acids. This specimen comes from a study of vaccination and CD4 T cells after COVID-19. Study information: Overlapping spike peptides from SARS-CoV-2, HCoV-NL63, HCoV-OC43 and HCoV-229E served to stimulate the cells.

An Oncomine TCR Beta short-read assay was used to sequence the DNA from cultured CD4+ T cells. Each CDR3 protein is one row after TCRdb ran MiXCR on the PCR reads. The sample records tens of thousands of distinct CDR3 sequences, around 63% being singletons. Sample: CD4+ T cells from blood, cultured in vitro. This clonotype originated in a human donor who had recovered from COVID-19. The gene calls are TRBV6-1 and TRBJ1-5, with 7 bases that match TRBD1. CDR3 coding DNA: TGTGCCAGCAGTCGAACAGGGGTTGGGTATAGCAATCAGCCCCAGCATTTT. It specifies CASSRTGVGYSNQPQHF.